This TCR beta chain was captured by sequencing in a study of cytomegalovirus exposure and HLA in healthy donors. Across the whole study: Around 77 million unique TCRs from HLA-typed donors made up an early data release.

Trimming took 4 bases from V and 1 from J, leaving 15 bases between them. The CDR3 is 15 residues long. The V gene's germline CDR1 is SGDLS and CDR2 YYNGEE. Both 60 Vbeta primers and 13 Jbeta primers went into the PCR. Using immunoSEQ multiplex PCR, the repertoire was profiled, and TCRdb retains in-frame clones only, with some absent. The table has 150,000 to 190,000 clones, roughly four fifths seen once. Findings and caveats of the study: Several top significant clusters appeared, in a later analysis, to be linked to common viral pathogens.

On this clone: Its specificity is unknown.

Sequencing input: PBMCs. V usage is TRBV9 and J usage is TRBJ2-7; TRBD1 is a possible D gene (8 bases). This receptor was taken from a man younger than 35 in good health and CMV-seronegative. The CDR3, as DNA: TGTGCCAGCAGCTTCGGACAGGGAGGGTCCTACGAGCAGTACTTC. Translation gives CASSFGQGGSYEQYF.